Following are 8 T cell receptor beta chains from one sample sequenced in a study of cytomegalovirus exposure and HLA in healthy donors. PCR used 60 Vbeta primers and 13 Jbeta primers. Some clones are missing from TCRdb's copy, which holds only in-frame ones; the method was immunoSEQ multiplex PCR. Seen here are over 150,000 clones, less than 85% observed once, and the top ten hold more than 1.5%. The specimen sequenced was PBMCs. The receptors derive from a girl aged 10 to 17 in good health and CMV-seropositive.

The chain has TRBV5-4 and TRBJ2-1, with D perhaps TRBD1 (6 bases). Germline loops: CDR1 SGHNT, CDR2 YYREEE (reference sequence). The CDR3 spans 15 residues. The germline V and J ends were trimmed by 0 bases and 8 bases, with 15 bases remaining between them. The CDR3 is CASSLGAGDWYEQFF. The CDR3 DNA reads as TGTGCCAGCAGCTTGGGGGCAGGGGATTGGTATGAGCAGTTCTTC.

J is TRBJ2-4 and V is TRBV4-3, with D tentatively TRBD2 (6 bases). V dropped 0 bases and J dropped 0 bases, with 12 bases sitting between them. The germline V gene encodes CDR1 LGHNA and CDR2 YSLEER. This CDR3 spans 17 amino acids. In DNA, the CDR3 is TGCGCCAGCAGCCAAGAAGGAGGGGCTCTAGCCAAAAACATTCAGTACTTC. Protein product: CASSQEGGALAKNIQYF.

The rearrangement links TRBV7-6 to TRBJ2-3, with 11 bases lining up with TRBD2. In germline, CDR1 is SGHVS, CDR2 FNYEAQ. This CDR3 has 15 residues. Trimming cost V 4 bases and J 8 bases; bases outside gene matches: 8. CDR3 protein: CASSSYSTSGVTQYF. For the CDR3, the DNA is TGTGCCAGCAGCTCATACTCGACTAGCGGGGTTACGCAGTATTTT.

The CDR3 protein is CASSQVAAGGPTDTQYF. The CDR3 DNA sequence: TGTGCCAGCAGCCAAGTGGCAGCGGGGGGCCCCACAGATACGCAGTATTTT. The rearrangement links TRBV4-2 to TRBJ2-3, with 9 bases identical to TRBD2. Germline loops: CDR1 LGHNA, CDR2 YNFKEQ. Unmatched junction bases numbered 7, after V lost 1 base and J lost 2 bases. The CDR3 runs to 17 residues.

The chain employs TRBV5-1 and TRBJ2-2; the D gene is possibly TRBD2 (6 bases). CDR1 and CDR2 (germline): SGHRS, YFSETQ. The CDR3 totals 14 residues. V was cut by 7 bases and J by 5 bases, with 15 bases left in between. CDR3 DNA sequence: TGCGCCAGCGGAGAAGACGGAGGGACCGGGGAGCTGTTTTTT. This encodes CASGEDGGTGELFF. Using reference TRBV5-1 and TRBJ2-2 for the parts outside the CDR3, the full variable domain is KAGVTQTPRYLIKTRGQQVTLSCSPISGHRSVSWYQQTPGQGLQFLFEYFSETQRNKGNFPGRFSGRQFSNSRSEMNVSTLELGDSALYLCASGEDGGTGELFFGEGSRLTVL.

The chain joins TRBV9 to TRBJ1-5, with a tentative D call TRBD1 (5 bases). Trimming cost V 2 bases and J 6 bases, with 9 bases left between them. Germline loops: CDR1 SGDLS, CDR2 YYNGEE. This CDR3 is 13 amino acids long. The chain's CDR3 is CASSVGEGQPQHF. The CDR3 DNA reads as TGTGCCAGCAGCGTGGGGGAGGGTCAGCCCCAGCATTTT.

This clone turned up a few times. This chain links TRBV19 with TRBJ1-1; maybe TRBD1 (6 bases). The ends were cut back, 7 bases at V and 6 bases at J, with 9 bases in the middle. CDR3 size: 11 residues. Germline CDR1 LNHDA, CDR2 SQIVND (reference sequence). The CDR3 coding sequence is TGTGCCAGTAAGGACAGAGCTGAAGCTTTCTTT. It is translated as CASKDRAEAFF.

For the CDR3, the DNA is TGTGCCGCCGGGGGGGGTTCACCCCTCCACTTT. Its translation is CAAGGGSPLHF. This rearrangement joins TRBV10-3 to TRBJ1-6; D might be TRBD1 (5 bases). This CDR3 is 11 amino acids long. Trimming removed 11 bases at V and 9 bases at J, with 11 bases between. The germline CDR1 and CDR2 sequences are ENHRY and SYGVKD.